Listed here are 19 T cell receptor beta chains from one sample, sequenced in a study of CD8+ T cells in alopecia areata. Extraction and reverse transcription of RNA yielded cDNA as the sequencing template. This table comes from immunoSEQ multiplex PCR, and its TCRdb copy is limited to in-frame clones, with some not included. This sample yields roughly 200,000 clones, of which roughly three fifths are seen a single time; roughly 5% belongs to the top ten. Sequenced input: CD8+ T cells sorted from blood. These receptors were obtained from a human donor in good health.

The chain recombines TRBV4-1 with TRBJ1-1, with D tentatively TRBD1 (6 bases). The CDR3 has 15 amino acids. Germline CDR1 is MGHRA and CDR2 is YSYEKL. Trimming took off 3 bases at V and 1 base at J, with 12 bases between the two ends. The CDR3 protein is CASSQVIQGNTEAFF. CDR3 bases: TGCGCCAGCAGCCAGGTCATACAGGGGAACACTGAAGCTTTCTTT.

This chain uses TRBV29-1 with TRBJ2-6; D remains ambiguous. V lost 5 bases and J 0 bases, leaving 5 bases between the germline ends. The germline V gene encodes CDR1 SQVTM and CDR2 ANQGSEA. The CDR3 covers 13 residues. The chain's CDR3 is CSVKFSGANVLTF. DNA for the CDR3: TGCAGCGTTAAGTTCTCTGGGGCCAACGTCCTGACTTTC.

The gene calls are TRBV7-9 and TRBJ2-3; D is uncertain. The CDR3 runs to 14 residues. Trimming removed 5 bases from V and 4 bases from J, with 13 bases in between. Germline CDR1 and CDR2: SEHNR and FQNEAQ (reference sequence). CDR3 nucleotides: TGTGCCAGCAGCCCCCCATCCCCCCCAGATACGCAGTATTTT. Its protein is CASSPPSPPDTQYF.

A few counts support this clone. The J gene is TRBJ1-1, the V gene TRBV6-1; weak D call: TRBD1 (6 bases). The CDR3 has 20 residues. The germline V gene has CDR1 MNHNS and CDR2 SASEGT. The V gene lost 0 bases and the J gene lost 0 bases, with 23 bases spanning the gap. The CDR3 reads CASSEADGPGAGAMNTEAFF. CDR3 in DNA: TGTGCCAGCAGTGAAGCGGACGGCCCCGGGGCGGGGGCAATGAACACTGAAGCTTTCTTT.

The chain uses TRBV5-8 and TRBJ2-3; 7 bases line up with TRBD1. The CDR3 spans 15 residues. In germline, CDR1 is SGHTS, CDR2 YDEGEE. J gave up 2 bases and V 7 bases, and 10 bases lay outside the gene matches. CDR3 coding DNA: TGTGCCAGCGTCCCGGGACAGTGGTACACAGATACGCAGTATTTT. Its translation: CASVPGQWYTDTQYF.

The rearrangement uses TRBV15 and TRBJ2-7; D unclear. Germline V gene lookup returns CDR1 LNHNV and CDR2 YYDKDF (reference sequence). The V end was cut by 1 base, the J end by 2 bases, with 9 bases between. This CDR3 spans 14 amino acids. CDR3 in amino acids: CATSRASGTYEQYF. The DNA for the CDR3 is TGTGCCACCAGCAGAGCCAGTGGTACCTACGAGCAGTACTTC.

The chain is built from TRBV30 and TRBJ1-2; TRBD1 might be the D (5 bases). CDR3 length equals 12 residues. The germline V gene encodes CDR1 GTSNPN and CDR2 SVGIG (reference sequence). V lost 3 bases and J lost 8, with 13 bases in between. The CDR3 nucleotides read TGTGCCTGGAGCGAGGGGCTTAGGGGCTACACCTTC. Translation gives CAWSEGLRGYTF.

V is TRBV29-1 and J is TRBJ2-5; D possibly matches TRBD1 or TRBD2 (5 bases each). Germline CDR1 SQVTM, CDR2 ANQGSEA. The CDR3 is 13 residues long. V lost 0 bases and J lost 5, with 10 bases in between. CDR3 DNA sequence: TGCAGCGTTGAAGATGTCTGGGGGGAGACCCAGTACTTC. Translating gives CSVEDVWGETQYF.

This clone appeared a few times. The chain is built from TRBV2 and TRBJ1-2; D may be TRBD1 (5 bases). The V gene's germline CDR1 is SNHLY and CDR2 FYNNEI. The V end lost 5 bases, the J end lost 0 bases, and 13 bases lay between the germline ends. The CDR3 contains 15 residues. The CDR3 loop is CASSQDQGTNYGYTF. CDR3 DNA sequence: TGTGCCAGCAGTCAAGACCAGGGCACTAACTATGGCTACACCTTC.

V is TRBV4-1 and J is TRBJ1-1, with D possibly TRBD1 on 6 matching bases. V lost 2 bases to trimming and J lost 6 bases, with 13 bases between them. This CDR3 comprises 14 residues. The germline V gene encodes CDR1 MGHRA and CDR2 YSYEKL. The CDR3 loop is CASSQPTGRAEAFF. Here the CDR3 DNA reads TGCGCCAGCAGCCAACCCACAGGGAGAGCTGAAGCTTTCTTT.

The chain links TRBV9 to TRBJ2-7, with D perhaps assigned TRBD1 or TRBD2 (5 bases each). The CDR3 length is 14 residues. Germline assignment: CDR1 SGDLS and CDR2 YYNGEE. Trimming cost V 4 bases and J 6 bases, with 17 bases left between them. The CDR3 nucleotides read TGTGCCAGCAGCCCGGGGAACAGGAAGGCCGAGCAGTACTTC. Protein: CASSPGNRKAEQYF.

The chain is built from TRBV15 and TRBJ2-1; D call uncertain. The CDR3 spans 12 residues. Germline V gene data show CDR1 as LNHNV and CDR2 as YYDKDF (reference sequence). Trimming pared 6 bases from V and 10 bases from J, leaving 13 bases between. The CDR3 DNA reads as TGTGCCACCAGTTATCGCCCAGGAGAGCAGTTCTTC. Amino acid sequence: CATSYRPGEQFF.

The J gene is TRBJ2-7, the V gene TRBV13, with 7 bases aligning to TRBD1. The CDR3 consists of 15 residues. CDR1 is PRHDT, CDR2 FYEKMQ, per germline (reference sequence). Trimming at V came to 5 bases and at J to 2 bases, leaving 9 bases not matched to a gene. DNA of the CDR3: TGTGCCAGCAGCATGAGGGGGCAGGGGGCCTACGAGCAGTACTTC. Its protein product is CASSMRGQGAYEQYF.

The chain carries TRBV2 and TRBJ1-1, with TRBD1 matching 7 bases. CDR1 SNHLY and CDR2 FYNNEI come from the germline V gene. The CDR3 runs 15 residues. The junction had 11 bases not matched to a gene; V was cut back by 6 bases and J by 4 bases. CDR3 DNA sequence: TGTGCCAGCAGCGGCAGGGGGTTTCACACCACTGAAGCTTTCTTT. It specifies CASSGRGFHTTEAFF.

V and J are TRBV7-9 and TRBJ2-1; TRBD1 is a possible D gene (6 bases). V was clipped by 4 bases and J by 7 bases, with 14 bases between them. Germline values: CDR1 SEHNR, CDR2 FQNEAQ (reference sequence). The CDR3 has 14 amino acids. CDR3 amino acids: CASSSWQGINEQFF. The DNA of the CDR3 is TGTGCCAGCAGCTCGTGGCAGGGGATAAATGAGCAGTTCTTC.

The V and J genes are TRBV20-1 and TRBJ1-2; D is unclear. The germline V gene encodes CDR1 DFQATT and CDR2 SNEGSKA (reference sequence). Trimming shortened V by 6 bases and J by 7 bases, and 12 bases separated the two germline ends. The CDR3 spans 11 residues. The CDR3 coding sequence is TGCAGTGCCCCGCCGGGGAGTGGCTACACCTTC. Protein product: CSAPPGSGYTF.

V usage is TRBV27 and J usage is TRBJ2-7; D unresolved. The CDR3 runs 14 residues. CDR1 and CDR2 (germline): MNHEY, SMNVEV (reference sequence). Trimming cost V 5 bases and J 2 bases, with 13 bases left between them. CDR3: CASSPNPSPYEQYF. Written as DNA, the CDR3 is TGTGCCAGCAGTCCCAACCCCAGCCCCTACGAGCAGTACTTC.

V and J are TRBV5-6 and TRBJ2-3; D remains unclear. Trimming left V 1 base short and J 2 bases short, with 8 bases between. The CDR3 has 14 amino acids. Germline V gene sequence: CDR1 SGHDT, CDR2 YYEEEE. The CDR3 bases are TGTGCCAGCAGCTTGAGACTCAACACAGATACGCAGTATTTT. This gives the protein CASSLRLNTDTQYF.

V and J are TRBV29-1 and TRBJ2-7, with a possible D match to TRBD2 (5 bases). The ends were cut back, 7 bases at V and 7 bases at J, with 17 bases in the middle. The CDR3 totals 12 residues. CDR1 SQVTM and CDR2 ANQGSEA come from the germline V gene. The CDR3 spells CSAPGGSGEQYF. DNA of the CDR3: TGCAGCGCCCCGGGCGGATCGGGAGAGCAGTACTTC.